This TCR beta chain was profiled in a study of CD8 T cells in ankylosing spondylitis. TCRdb used MiXCR to reprocess the 5' RACE reads, holding one entry per CDR3 protein. Here the sample spans around 180,000 distinct CDR3 sequences, over 10% being singletons. The table lists this clonotype with many counts. Its specificity is unknown. General study points: Past research had described some motif variants in reactive arthritis synovial fluid and blood. It appeared that ankylosing spondylitis blood was characterized by a TCR beta motif of roughly 8 highly homologous variants.

Germline-derived CDR1 and CDR2 are MNHEY and SVGEGT. J was trimmed by 4 bases and V by 5 bases; bases with no gene match: 5. The CDR3 sequence is 14 residues long. The source material was blood, either unsorted or a sorted T cell fraction (not recorded which). This sequence was found in a female donor with ankylosing spondylitis or in good health (not recorded which). The V gene is TRBV6-2 or TRBV6-3, the J gene TRBJ2-7, with 10 bases aligning to TRBD2. The CDR3 bases are TGTGCCAGCAGTCAACTAGCGGGACAATACGAGCAGTACTTC. Its protein is CASSQLAGQYEQYF.